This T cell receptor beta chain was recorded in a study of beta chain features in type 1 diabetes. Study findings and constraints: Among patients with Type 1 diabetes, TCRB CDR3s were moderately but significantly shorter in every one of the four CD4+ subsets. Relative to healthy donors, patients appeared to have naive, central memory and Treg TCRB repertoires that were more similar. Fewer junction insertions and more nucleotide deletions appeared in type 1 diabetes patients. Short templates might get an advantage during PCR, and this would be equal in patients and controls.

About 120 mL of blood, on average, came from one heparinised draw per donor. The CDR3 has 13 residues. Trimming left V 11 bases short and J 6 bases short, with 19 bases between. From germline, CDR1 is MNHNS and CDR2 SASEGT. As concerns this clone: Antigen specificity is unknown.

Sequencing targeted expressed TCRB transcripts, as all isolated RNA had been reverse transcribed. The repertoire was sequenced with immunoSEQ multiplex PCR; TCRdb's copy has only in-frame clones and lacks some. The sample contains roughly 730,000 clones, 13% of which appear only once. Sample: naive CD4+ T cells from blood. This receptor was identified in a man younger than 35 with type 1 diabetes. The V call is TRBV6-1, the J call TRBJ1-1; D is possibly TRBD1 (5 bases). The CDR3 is CAGTLDRDAEAFF. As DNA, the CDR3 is TGTGCCGGAACCTTAGACAGAGACGCTGAAGCTTTCTTT.